This T cell receptor beta chain was recovered during a study of T cells of healthy individuals. TCRdb processed the 5' RACE reads anew with MiXCR; each CDR3 protein has one entry. The sample lists tens of thousands of distinct CDR3 sequences, approximately 5.4% occurring once. Germline V gene lookup returns CDR1 ENHRY and CDR2 SYGVKD. V lost 4 bases to trimming and J lost 6 bases; unmatched junction nucleotides: 5. The CDR3 is 13 amino acids. This clonotype has ten or more counts. The chain links TRBV10-3 to TRBJ1-2, with TRBD1 matching 7 bases. The TCR comes from a female donor in good health. The CDR3 sequence: CAISVTGEDGYTF. As DNA, the CDR3 is TGTGCCATCAGTGTAACAGGGGAAGATGGCTACACCTTC.